This passage covers 14 T cell receptor beta chains from one sample sequenced in a study of a mutant IDH1 vaccine in newly diagnosed glioma. Time point described: week 23, last vaccination. One vaccine dose held 300 ug of mutant IDH1 20-mer peptide and came with topical imiquimod. Only in-frame clones appear in the TCRdb table, and some are missing; sequencing was by immunoSEQ multiplex PCR. The table shows about 55,000 clones, with roughly 80% occurring only once. These receptors are not linked to any known antigen. Sequencing was performed on PBMCs, taken from a glioma patient whose treatment included an IDH1 peptide vaccine. These receptors were obtained from a middle-aged man with glioma.

This clone was seen once. The chain recombines TRBV6-5 with TRBJ1-1; D unresolved. Germline V gene data show CDR1 as MNHEY and CDR2 as SVGAGI. The ends were cut back, 5 bases at V and 4 bases at J, with 17 bases in the middle. CDR3 length: 15 residues. The CDR3, as DNA: TGTGCCAGCAGTCCGGAGCGGGGTGGAAGCACTGAAGCTTTCTTT. This gives the protein CASSPERGGSTEAFF.

The chain links TRBV4-2 to TRBJ2-5, with D perhaps matching TRBD2 (5 bases). CDR1 and CDR2 (germline): LGHNA, YNFKEQ. CDR3 length equals 16 residues. The V gene lost 1 base and the J gene lost 4 bases, with 16 bases spanning the gap. This CDR3 reads CASSQVLGSEGETQYF. DNA for the CDR3: TGTGCCAGCAGCCAAGTTTTAGGATCAGAGGGAGAGACCCAGTACTTC.

This clone appeared a single time. The chain has TRBV30 and TRBJ2-2; D gene uncertain. The CDR3 loop spans 13 amino acids. The germline CDR1 and CDR2 sequences are GTSNPN and SVGIG (reference sequence). V shed 0 bases and J shed 2 bases, with 4 bases lying between them. In DNA form, the CDR3 reads TGTGCCTGGAGTGTAGATAACACCGGGGAGCTGTTTTTT. It translates to CAWSVDNTGELFF.

The chain combines TRBV10-3 with TRBJ1-2, with D unresolved. In germline, CDR1 is ENHRY, CDR2 SYGVKD. The CDR3 has 13 residues. V was trimmed by 5 bases and J by 4 bases, leaving 11 bases between them. The CDR3, as DNA: TGTGCCATCAGTATCGACGGCCGCTATGGCTACACCTTC. Amino acids: CAISIDGRYGYTF.

This sequence joins TRBV18 and TRBJ1-2; 8 bases fit TRBD1. The CDR3 has 13 residues. CDR1 and CDR2 from the germline V gene are KGHSH and LQKENI. V dropped 4 bases and J dropped 8; count of bases not matched to a gene: 6. The CDR3 sequence: CASSLPGGAGYTF. The CDR3 nucleotides read TGTGCCAGCTCACTCCCAGGGGGCGCCGGCTACACCTTC.

This clone has just one count. The chain links TRBV13 to TRBJ2-3, with D unclear. Trimming removed 5 bases at V and 0 bases at J, with 9 bases between. The CDR3 has 14 amino acids. The V gene's germline CDR1 is PRHDT and CDR2 FYEKMQ (reference sequence). CDR3 sequence: CASSPPGSTDTQYF. DNA for the CDR3: TGTGCCAGCAGCCCCCCCGGTAGCACAGATACGCAGTATTTT.

The chain recombines TRBV10-2 with TRBJ1-2; D remains ambiguous. The CDR3 totals 11 residues. Trimming left V 3 bases short and J 1 base short, with 0 bases between. Per the germline V gene, CDR1 is WSHSY and CDR2 is SAAADI. The DNA of the CDR3 is TGCGCCAGCAGTGATAACTATGGCTACACCTTC. Protein: CASSDNYGYTF.

For this clone: Within the sample, other DNA sequences also encode this same CDR3. The J gene is TRBJ2-2, the V gene TRBV4-2; no firm D call. V was pared by 1 base and J by 2 bases, with 5 bases between. The germline V gene has CDR1 LGHNA and CDR2 YNFKEQ. The CDR3 extends over 14 amino acids. This chain's CDR3 is CASSQGRNTGELFF. The CDR3 DNA sequence: TGTGCCAGCAGCCAAGGAAGAAACACCGGGGAGCTGTTTTTT.

The V gene is TRBV2, the J gene TRBJ1-1, with no clear D. Trimming pared 4 bases from V and 7 bases from J, leaving 10 bases between. Germline lookup yields CDR1 SNHLY and CDR2 FYNNEI. The CDR3 covers 12 residues. The CDR3 here is CASSVVPNEAFF. CDR3 DNA sequence: TGTGCCAGCAGTGTAGTCCCGAATGAAGCTTTCTTT.

This chain uses TRBV4-1 with TRBJ2-1, with 10 nucleotides matching TRBD2. CDR3 length equals 16 residues. CDR1 and CDR2 (germline): MGHRA, YSYEKL. J gave up 8 bases and V 4 bases, and 11 bases lay outside the gene matches. CDR3 in DNA: TGCGCCAGCAGCCCATCCCAGCGGGGGGGAAGAGATGAGCAGTTCTTC. It encodes CASSPSQRGGRDEQFF.

The chain joins TRBV5-6 to TRBJ2-1; D is possibly TRBD1 (6 bases). CDR3 length: 15 residues. Per the germline V gene, CDR1 is SGHDT and CDR2 is YYEEEE. V dropped 4 bases and J dropped 3 bases, with 14 bases sitting between them. Here the CDR3 reads CASSQIQGHYNEQFF. The DNA for the CDR3 is TGTGCCAGCAGCCAAATACAGGGCCACTACAATGAGCAGTTCTTC. Based on the CDR3 plus reference TRBV5-6 and TRBJ2-1, the full variable domain is DAGVTQSPTHLIKTRGQQVTLRCSPKSGHDTVSWYQQALGQGPQFIFQYYEEEERQRGNFPDRFSGHQFPNYSSELNVNALLLGDSALYLCASSQIQGHYNEQFFGPGTRLTVL.

This clone was seen only a few times. The chain combines TRBV5-1 with TRBJ1-4, with a tentative D call TRBD1 (6 bases). The CDR3 runs 16 residues. V was clipped by 4 bases and J by 8 bases, with 21 bases between them. CDR1 and CDR2 (germline): SGHRS, YFSETQ. The CDR3 here is CASSPEPTGTAEKLFF. Written as DNA, the CDR3 is TGCGCCAGCAGCCCGGAACCGACAGGCACAGCAGAAAAACTGTTTTTT.

The chain is built from TRBV5-3 and TRBJ2-5, with unresolved D. TRBV5-3 belongs to the ORF category, with a function that is uncertain. Trimming took 4 bases from V and 2 from J, leaving 18 bases between them. CDR3 length equals 16 residues. The CDR3 sequence: CARSHLTKGLQETQYF. DNA of the CDR3: TGTGCCAGAAGCCACCTGACGAAAGGCTTGCAAGAGACCCAGTACTTC.

The gene calls are TRBV27 and TRBJ2-5; the match to TRBD2 covers 12 bases. CDR1 is MNHEY, CDR2 SMNVEV, per germline (reference sequence). The CDR3 runs 15 residues. After removal of 4 bases from V and 2 bases from J, the junction contained 2 bases not matched to a gene. CDR3 coding DNA: TGTGCCAGCAGTTCCACTAGCGGGGGGCAAGAGACCCAGTACTTC. It translates to CASSSTSGGQETQYF.